Listed below are T cell receptor beta chains from one sample, sequenced in a study of shared clonotypes between healthy human individuals. Produced via immunoSEQ multiplex PCR; TCRdb's table is partial and in-frame only. The table includes about 1.5 million clones, 95% to 99% detected once. Material: naive CD4+ T cells sorted from blood. The receptors stem from a man aged 25-45 years in good health. Each CDR3 is given with its conserved first and last residue. Fields, in order: V gene, J gene, clone size, CDR3 length, D gene, CDR3 DNA, CDR3 protein. A D gene is named only where the DNA matches it firmly. Rows give clone size only sometimes, using once, few, many, or a class for an expanded clone.

TRBV7-7	TRBJ2-1	NA	13	NA	TGTGCCACCGCAACGAGTGGGGGCAATGAGCAGTTCTTC	CATATSGGNEQFF
TRBV18	TRBJ1-5	NA	14	NA	TGTGCCAGCTCACCGAGTGCGGATCATCAGCCCCAGCATTTT	CASSPSADHQPQHF
TRBV27	TRBJ1-5	NA	15	TRBD1	TGTGCCAGCAGATCCACAGGGGGCTTCGGTCAGCCCCAGCATTTT	CASRSTGGFGQPQHF
TRBV28	TRBJ2-1	NA	14	TRBD1	TGTGCCAGCAGTTTAAGGGGGCCGTACAATGAGCAGTTCTTC	CASSLRGPYNEQFF
TRBV4-3	TRBJ1-2	NA	13	TRBD1	TGCGCCAGCAGCCGAGACAGGGGGGATGGCTACACCTTC	CASSRDRGDGYTF
TRBV9	TRBJ2-3	once	15	NA	TGTGCCAGCAGCGTAGGAGGAACAGGGTTGGATACGCAGTATTTT	CASSVGGTGLDTQYF
TRBV5-1	TRBJ2-7	once	12	NA	TGCGCCAGCAGCTTGTCTGGGTACGAGCAGTACTTC	CASSLSGYEQYF
TRBV7-7	TRBJ1-1	NA	13	NA	TGTGCCAGCAGCTCCACAGAGAACACTGAAGCTTTCTTT	CASSSTENTEAFF
TRBV4-2	TRBJ1-1	NA	19	TRBD1	TGTGCCAGCAGCCAAGATCGGGGGAGACAGGGCTTCATGAACACTGAAGCTTTCTTT	CASSQDRGRQGFMNTEAFF
TRBV6-1	TRBJ1-1	NA	13	TRBD1	TGTGCCAGCAGTGTCCTCGGGACAGGTGAAGCTTTCTTT	CASSVLGTGEAFF
TRBV28	TRBJ2-5	once	13	NA	TGTGCCAGCACTCGAGGTGTCCAAGAGACCCAGTACTTC	CASTRGVQETQYF
TRBV6-1	TRBJ1-4	once	15	TRBD1	TGTGCCAGCAGTAGCCCGGACAGGGGAAGCGAAAAACTGTTTTTT	CASSSPDRGSEKLFF
TRBV2	TRBJ2-5	NA	17	NA	TGTGCCAGCAGTGATTTGCTTTTAGCGACTTACCAAGAGACCCAGTACTTC	CASSDLLLATYQETQYF
TRBV5-4	TRBJ2-2	once	16	TRBD2	TGTGCCAGCAGCTTGGTAGCGGGAGGAACGGGCGGGGAGCTGTTTTTT	CASSLVAGGTGGELFF
TRBV28	TRBJ2-1	NA	15	TRBD2	TGTGCCAGCAGCCGGACTAGCGGGAGGGGGTATGAGCAGTTCTTC	CASSRTSGRGYEQFF
TRBV5-1	TRBJ1-5	NA	15	NA	TGCGCCAGCAGCTTGGAGGCAGGGAGGGATCAGCCCCAGCATTTT	CASSLEAGRDQPQHF
TRBV30	TRBJ2-5	NA	11	NA	TGTGCCTGGAGTGCTGCCGAGACCCAGTACTTC	CAWSAAETQYF
TRBV9	TRBJ2-3	NA	12	NA	TGTGCCAGCAGCTTCGGGACAGATACGCAGTATTTT	CASSFGTDTQYF
TRBV7-2	TRBJ1-1	NA	15	NA	TGTGCCAGCAGCTTGGCAGGAATCATGAACACTGAAGCTTTCTTT	CASSLAGIMNTEAFF
TRBV7-3	TRBJ2-5	once	13	NA	TGTGCCAGCTCCTTGAGTGGGGGAGGGACCCAGTACTTC	CASSLSGGGTQYF
TRBV9	TRBJ2-7	NA	14	TRBD1	TGTGCCAGCAGCGCAAGGGGGCTTAGTTACGAGCAGTACTTC	CASSARGLSYEQYF
TRBV28	TRBJ2-3	NA	12	TRBD2	TGTGCCAGCAGCTACCTAGCGGGTACGCAGTATTTT	CASSYLAGTQYF
TRBV20-1	TRBJ2-5	NA	10	NA	TGCAGTGCTAGCCGGCAGACCCAGTACTTC	CSASRQTQYF
TRBV5-1	TRBJ1-1	once	15	NA	TGCGCCAGCAGCTTGGAGGGGTTTACGGACACTGAAGCTTTCTTT	CASSLEGFTDTEAFF
TRBV28	TRBJ2-7	NA	13	NA	TGTGCCAGCAGTTTCCTCGGGTACTACGAGCAGTACTTC	CASSFLGYYEQYF
TRBV13	TRBJ2-3	NA	15	TRBD2	TGTGCCAGCAGCTTAGTAGCGGGAGGGGCAGATACGCAGTATTTT	CASSLVAGGADTQYF
TRBV7-8	TRBJ2-6	NA	19	TRBD1	TGTGCCAGCAGCCTCACGAGGACAGGAAAGACCTCTGGGGCCAACGTCCTGACTTTC	CASSLTRTGKTSGANVLTF
TRBV19	TRBJ2-4	NA	12	NA	TGTGCCAGTAGGACACCCAAAAACATTCAGTACTTC	CASRTPKNIQYF
TRBV5-4	TRBJ2-5	NA	14	NA	TGTGCCAGCAGCCCGGGGACGATGCAAGAGACCCAGTACTTC	CASSPGTMQETQYF
TRBV9	TRBJ2-3	NA	17	NA	TGTGCCAGCAGCGTCAGACAGGAGACCCACCCCACAGATACGCAGTATTTT	CASSVRQETHPTDTQYF
TRBV19	TRBJ1-1	NA	15	TRBD1	TGTGCCAGTAGTCTAAACACAGGGGCGAACACTGAAGCTTTCTTT	CASSLNTGANTEAFF
TRBV14	TRBJ2-3	NA	17	NA	TGTGCCAGCAGCCATAAAGGTAGTAGCAGAGTCACAGATACGCAGTATTTT	CASSHKGSSRVTDTQYF
TRBV30	TRBJ2-1	NA	17	TRBD2	TGTGCCTGGAGTCCTACACCAGGACTAGCGTCGTACAATGAGCAGTTCTTC	CAWSPTPGLASYNEQFF
TRBV7-3	TRBJ1-5	NA	13	NA	TGTGCCAGCAGCTTAAACGTCGATCAGCCCCAGCATTTT	CASSLNVDQPQHF